This T cell receptor (beta chain) came from a study of cytomegalovirus exposure and HLA in healthy donors. As for the study in general: Genetic ancestry analysis placed approximately 79% of the roughly 400 donors that were genotyped in the Caucasian-associated cluster.

PCR employed 60 Vbeta and 13 Jbeta primers. Measured with immunoSEQ multiplex PCR; TCRdb has only the in-frame clones, and not every one. The sample records roughly 90,000 clones, roughly 80% being singletons. V shed 7 bases and J shed 2 bases, with 12 bases lying between them. There are 14 residues in the CDR3. Germline V gene sequence: CDR1 MNHEY, CDR2 SVGAGI. The sequenced material came from PBMCs. This chain connects TRBV6-5 to TRBJ2-4; D possibly corresponds to TRBD1 (5 bases). The TCR was taken from a woman aged 40 to 49 in good health and CMV-seropositive. The CDR3 protein is CASKTTGSKNIQYF. The CDR3 nucleotides read TGTGCCAGCAAAACTACAGGTTCCAAAAACATTCAGTACTTC.